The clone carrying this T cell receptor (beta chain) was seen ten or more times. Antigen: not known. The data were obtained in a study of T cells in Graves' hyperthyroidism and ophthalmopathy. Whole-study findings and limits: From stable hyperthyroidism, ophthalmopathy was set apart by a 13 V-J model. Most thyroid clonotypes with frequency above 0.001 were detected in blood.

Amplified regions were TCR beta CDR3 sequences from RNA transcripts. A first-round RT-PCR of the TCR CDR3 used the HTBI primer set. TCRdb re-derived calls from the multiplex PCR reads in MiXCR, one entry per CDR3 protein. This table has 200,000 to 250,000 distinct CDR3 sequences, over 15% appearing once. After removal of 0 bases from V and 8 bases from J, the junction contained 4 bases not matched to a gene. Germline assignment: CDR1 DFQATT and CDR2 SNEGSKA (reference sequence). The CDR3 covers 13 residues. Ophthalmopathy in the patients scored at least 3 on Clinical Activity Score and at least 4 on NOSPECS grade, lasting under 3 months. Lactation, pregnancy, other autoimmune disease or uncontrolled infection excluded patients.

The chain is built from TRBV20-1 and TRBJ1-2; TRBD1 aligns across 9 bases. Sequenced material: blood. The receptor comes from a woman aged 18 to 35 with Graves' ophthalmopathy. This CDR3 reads CSARDDRGLGYTF. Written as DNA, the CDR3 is TGCAGTGCTAGAGATGACAGGGGGTTGGGCTACACCTTC.